In its sample, the clone carrying this TCR beta chain was seen a few times. One end of the junction varies from germline; a read error may be responsible. The data are from a study of blood T cell repertoires in COVID-19. The overall study: The cDNA or gDNA used as material had been derived from T cells, B-cell-depleted T cells, or PBMCs.

CDR1 is LGHDT, CDR2 YNNKEL, per germline (reference sequence). This CDR3 has 17 amino acids. Profiling relied on immunoSEQ multiplex PCR, and the TCRdb table lists in-frame clones only, not all of them. The repertoire holds about 400,000 clones, around 89% seen once, with 0.95% to 1.5% in the top ten. This rearrangement joins TRBV3-1 (or the pseudogene TRBV3-2) to TRBJ2-3, with TRBD1 matching 9 bases. The material sequenced was peripheral blood. The TCR originated in a man aged 40-49 years with acute or convalescent COVID-19. The CDR3 spells CASGQPRQGGGADTQYF. The CDR3 region has the DNA TGTGCCAGCGGCCAACCAAGACAGGGGGGCGGGGCAGATACGCAGTATTTT.